This T cell receptor beta chain was sequenced for a study of T cells in Graves' hyperthyroidism and ophthalmopathy. This clonotype was recorded many times. The CDR3 regions of TCR beta were amplified from RNA transcripts. HTBI primers drove first-round RT-PCR of the TCR CDR3. MiXCR was run by TCRdb on the multiplex PCR reads, yielding one entry per CDR3 protein. Of 350,000 to 450,000 distinct CDR3 sequences in the sample, approximately 18% were seen once. The CDR3 is 15 residues long. Germline V gene sequence: CDR1 SGHRS, CDR2 YFSETQ. V gave up 2 bases and J gave up 3 bases, with 12 bases separating them.

Sequencing was done on a sample of blood. The chain uses TRBV5-1 and TRBJ2-1; the D is unclear. The clonotype was recovered from a woman aged 25 to 39 with Graves' hyperthyroidism that later progressed to Graves' ophthalmopathy. CDR3 in DNA: TGCGCCAGCAGCTTTTCCCAGCGAATCTACAATGAGCAGTTCTTC. This codes for CASSFSQRIYNEQFF.